This TCR beta chain was recorded in a study of OX40 agonist ivuxolimab in advanced cancers. Overall study findings and caveats: Some nonresponders likewise displayed low normalized T-cell clonal expansion. At doses 0.1 to 3.0 mg/kg, CD4+ and CD8+ clones expanded.

Germline V lookup: CDR1 SGHDN, CDR2 FVKESK. This CDR3 has 12 residues. The V end lost 4 bases, the J end lost 6 bases, and 7 bases lay between the germline ends. The table came from immunoSEQ multiplex PCR; TCRdb's copy has only in-frame clones and leaves some out. Of approximately 61,000 clones in the sample, approximately 80% are singletons; the top ten hold more than 1.5%. As regards this clone: Its antigen is currently unknown.

The clonotype comes from an adult with an advanced solid tumor such as melanoma, head and neck, liver or kidney cancer. Specimen: CD4+ or CD8+ T cells sorted from blood, collected in a trial of the OX40 agonist ivuxolimab. The chain joins TRBV14 to TRBJ2-1; D remains unclear. This chain's CDR3 is CASSPDFNEQFF. The CDR3 coding sequence is TGTGCCAGCAGCCCAGACTTCAATGAGCAGTTCTTC.